These 31 T cell receptor beta chains came from one sample sequenced in a study of control samples from healthy donors and cancer patients. Profiling relied on immunoSEQ multiplex PCR, and the TCRdb table lists in-frame clones only, not all of them. The table lists over 200,000 clones, approximately 80% of them singletons. Input material: PBMCs. The receptors originated from a woman aged 60-75 years with lung cancer.

This clone showed up just a few times. This chain connects TRBV7-6 to TRBJ2-2; possibly TRBD1 for D (5 bases). The CDR3 spans 15 residues. CDR1 and CDR2 from the germline V gene are SGHVS and FNYEAQ. The germline V and J ends were trimmed by 5 bases and 1 base, with 11 bases remaining between them. Written as DNA, the CDR3 is TGTGCCAGCAGCATACAGGTTTTGAACACCGGGGAGCTGTTTTTT. Its translation is CASSIQVLNTGELFF.

This chain joins TRBV2 and TRBJ2-1; 10 bases are a match to TRBD1. Germline CDR1 is SNHLY and CDR2 is FYNNEI. The CDR3 spans 15 residues. Unmatched junction bases numbered 3, after V lost 7 bases and J lost 0 bases. In nucleotides, the CDR3 is TGTGCCAGCAAGGACAGGGGGAGCTCCTACAATGAGCAGTTCTTC. Translating it yields CASKDRGSSYNEQFF.

This clone was observed a few times. This rearrangement joins TRBV28 to TRBJ2-2; 10 nucleotides line up with TRBD2. CDR3 length equals 15 residues. CDR1 MDHEN and CDR2 SYDVKM come from the germline V gene. V was clipped by 5 bases and J by 7 bases; unmatched bases: 7. CDR3 protein: CASSPNLAGVGELFF. CDR3 coding DNA: TGTGCCAGCAGTCCCAATCTAGCGGGAGTCGGGGAGCTGTTTTTT.

The rearrangement uses TRBV5-1 and TRBJ1-2; D possibly corresponds to TRBD1 (6 bases). The CDR3 totals 16 residues. Between the trimmed V and J ends, which lost 0 bases and 3 bases, there was a span of 15 bases. Germline V gene lookup returns CDR1 SGHRS and CDR2 YFSETQ. CDR3 in DNA: TGCGCCAGCAGCTTGGGCGGGGGGCGAGGTGACTATGGCTACACCTTC. This translates into CASSLGGGRGDYGYTF. The full variable domain, in which reference TRBV5-1 and TRBJ1-2 provide the parts outside the CDR3, is KAGVTQTPRYLIKTRGQQVTLSCSPISGHRSVSWYQQTPGQGLQFLFEYFSETQRNKGNFPGRFSGRQFSNSRSEMNVSTLELGDSALYLCASSLGGGRGDYGYTFGSGTRLTVV.

This chain links TRBV30 with TRBJ2-3; no firm D call. V was cut by 2 bases and J by 6 bases, with 15 bases left in between. The CDR3 loop spans 14 amino acids. Germline CDR1 is GTSNPN and CDR2 is SVGIG (reference sequence). This CDR3 reads CAWSFETRLDTQYF. The CDR3, as DNA: TGTGCCTGGAGTTTCGAGACTCGGTTGGATACGCAGTATTTT.

The gene calls are TRBV5-1 and TRBJ2-7; D unclear. V lost 0 bases and J 2 bases, leaving 9 bases between the germline ends. Looked up from germline, CDR1 is SGHRS and CDR2 is YFSETQ. The CDR3 sequence is 14 residues long. CDR3 DNA sequence: TGCGCCAGCAGCTTGGCCGTTGGGGCCTACGAGCAGTACTTC. As protein: CASSLAVGAYEQYF.

The rearrangement uses TRBV11-2 and TRBJ2-7, with D unresolved. CDR1 SGHAT and CDR2 FQNNGV come from the germline V gene. CDR3 size: 12 residues. Trimming took off 0 bases at V and 5 bases at J, with 5 bases between the two ends. CDR3 residues: CASSLDIDEQYF. CDR3 DNA: TGTGCCAGCAGCTTAGACATCGACGAGCAGTACTTC.

The gene calls are TRBV5-1 and TRBJ2-3, with D hard to call. The length of the CDR3 is 12 residues. V was shortened by 2 bases and J by 4 bases, with 5 bases between the two germline ends. Germline V lookup: CDR1 SGHRS, CDR2 YFSETQ. The CDR3 protein is CASSFISDTQYF. Here the CDR3 DNA reads TGCGCCAGCAGCTTCATCTCAGATACGCAGTATTTT.

The rearrangement links TRBV4-1 to TRBJ2-5; D is unresolved. The CDR3 runs 15 residues. Germline CDR1 and CDR2: MGHRA and YSYEKL. Trimming left V 0 bases short and J 5 bases short, with 13 bases between. The CDR3 here is CASSQDHAFGETQYF. Written as DNA, the CDR3 is TGCGCCAGCAGCCAAGATCACGCTTTTGGGGAGACCCAGTACTTC.

This clone was seen a handful of times. This chain joins TRBV27 and TRBJ2-1, with TRBD1 matching 7 bases. With V trimmed by 8 bases and J by 4 bases, 11 bases remained unmatched. Germline lookup yields CDR1 MNHEY and CDR2 SMNVEV (reference sequence). CDR3 size: 15 residues. The CDR3 loop is CASGIYRGSYNEQFF. The CDR3 DNA follows: TGTGCCAGCGGAATATACAGGGGCTCTTACAATGAGCAGTTCTTC.

The chain joins TRBV2 to TRBJ1-2; D remains unclear. Germline CDR1 reads SNHLY; CDR2 reads FYNNEI. The CDR3 runs to 12 residues. Trimming removed 2 bases at V and 4 bases at J, with 5 bases between. Here the CDR3 DNA reads TGTGCCAGCAGTGAATCGAGCTATGGCTACACCTTC. This sequence encodes CASSESSYGYTF.

This chain connects TRBV3-1 (or the pseudogene TRBV3-2) to TRBJ1-6; D is unclear. Germline lookup yields CDR1 LGHDT and CDR2 YNNKEL (reference sequence). With 0 bases removed from V and 4 bases from J, the gap between germline ends came to 10 bases. CDR3 length equals 16 residues. The CDR3 reads CASSQDWAGYNSPLHF. The CDR3 DNA sequence: TGTGCCAGCAGCCAAGATTGGGCCGGGTATAATTCACCCCTCCACTTT.

As concerns this clone: The junction and the germline gene differ at one end; a read error may be behind it. This chain connects TRBV6-1 to TRBJ2-2, with a tentative D call TRBD1 (5 bases). Germline V gives CDR1 MNHNS, CDR2 SASEGT. The CDR3 sequence is 14 residues long. The CDR3, as DNA: TGTGCCAGCCGTGAAGCAGGGCACACCGGGGAGCTGTTTTTT. Its protein is CASREAGHTGELFF.

This chain uses TRBV5-4 with TRBJ1-4; D gene ambiguous. Germline loops: CDR1 SGHNT, CDR2 YYREEE (reference sequence). With 1 base removed from V and 4 bases from J, the gap between germline ends came to 8 bases. The CDR3 has 14 amino acids. The CDR3 here is CASSLSSNNEKLFF. The CDR3 DNA is TGTGCCAGCAGCTTGTCCTCCAATAATGAAAAACTGTTTTTT.

This sequence joins TRBV5-6 and TRBJ1-2, with 8 nucleotides matching TRBD1. Germline V gene sequence: CDR1 SGHDT, CDR2 YYEEEE. The CDR3 is 15 residues long. V shed 4 bases, J shed 5 bases, and the junction held 10 bases outside the gene matches. For the CDR3, the DNA is TGTGCCAGCAGCCCCGACAGGGGAGGAAAGTATGGCTACACCTTC. Translation: CASSPDRGGKYGYTF.

J is TRBJ1-1 and V is TRBV9; 9 positions match TRBD1. This CDR3 comprises 15 residues. Germline trimming cut 0 bases from V and 5 bases from J; bases unmatched to any gene: 5. Germline lookup yields CDR1 SGDLS and CDR2 YYNGEE. DNA for the CDR3: TGTGCCAGCAGCGTAGGGGGACAGGGTGGAACTGAAGCTTTCTTT. It translates to CASSVGGQGGTEAFF. The full variable domain, in which reference TRBV9 and TRBJ1-1 provide the parts outside the CDR3, is DSGVTQTPKHLITATGQRVTLRCSPRSGDLSVYWYQQSLDQGLQFLIQYYNGEERAKGNILERFSAQQFPDLHSELNLSSLELGDSALYFCASSVGGQGGTEAFFGQGTRLTVV.

J is TRBJ2-5 and V is TRBV7-3; D call uncertain. V was cut by 0 bases and J by 2 bases, with 10 bases left in between. The CDR3 runs 15 residues. Germline assignment: CDR1 SGHTA and CDR2 FQGTGA. CDR3 bases: TGTGCCAGCAGCTTAACGAGCCAGCGACAAGAGACCCAGTACTTC. This encodes CASSLTSQRQETQYF.

The rearrangement uses TRBV6-5 and TRBJ1-5; TRBD1 might be the D (5 bases). The germline CDR1 and CDR2 sequences are MNHEY and SVGAGI. This CDR3 comprises 13 residues. Trimming stripped 11 bases from V and 0 bases from J, with 11 bases between. CDR3 protein: CASGGNSNQPQHF. The CDR3 bases are TGTGCCTCTGGGGGGAATAGCAATCAGCCCCAGCATTTT.

This clone was recorded once. The chain uses TRBV30 and TRBJ2-7, with D perhaps being TRBD1 or TRBD2 (6 bases each). From germline, CDR1 is GTSNPN and CDR2 SVGIG (reference sequence). V was shortened by 0 bases and J by 2 bases, with 11 bases between the two germline ends. The CDR3 is 14 amino acids. The CDR3 DNA sequence: TGTGCCTGGAGTGTAAAGAGGGGGGCCTACGAGCAGTACTTC. Translation gives CAWSVKRGAYEQYF.

The chain couples TRBV4-1 to TRBJ2-1, with 7 bases identical to TRBD2. With V trimmed by 4 bases and J by 5 bases, 8 bases remained unmatched. The V gene's germline CDR1 is MGHRA and CDR2 YSYEKL. The length of the CDR3 is 15 residues. CDR3 nucleotide sequence: TGCGCCAGCAGCCGGGCCGGGGGGTCGAACAATGAGCAGTTCTTC. Residues: CASSRAGGSNNEQFF.

This chain uses TRBV5-1 with TRBJ2-1; 10 bases are a match to TRBD1. The CDR3 consists of 15 residues. After removal of 3 bases from V and 9 bases from J, the junction contained 9 bases not matched to a gene. Germline V lookup: CDR1 SGHRS, CDR2 YFSETQ. CDR3 sequence reads: CASSSGTGERGEQFF. The CDR3 region has the DNA TGCGCCAGCAGCTCAGGGACAGGGGAGCGCGGTGAGCAGTTCTTC.

This clone has a single count. The chain couples TRBV10-1 to TRBJ1-1, with 7 bases fitting TRBD1. The CDR3 is 14 residues long. V dropped 6 bases and J dropped 4; count of bases not matched to a gene: 8. Germline lookup yields CDR1 WNHNN and CDR2 SYGVQD (reference sequence). The DNA of the CDR3 is TGCGCCAGCAGCTCGACAGGGACGGGCACTGAAGCTTTCTTT. Protein sequence: CASSSTGTGTEAFF.

This sequence joins TRBV5-4 and TRBJ2-2; 7 bases agree with TRBD1. V lost 3 bases and J lost 0; bases outside the gene matches: 5. The CDR3 sequence is 16 residues long. Looked up from germline, CDR1 is SGHNT and CDR2 is YYREEE (reference sequence). The CDR3 region has the DNA TGTGCCAGCAGCTGGGACAGAGCGACGAACACCGGGGAGCTGTTTTTT. This sequence encodes CASSWDRATNTGELFF.

The chain employs TRBV28 and TRBJ2-1, with a possible D match to TRBD1 (6 bases). Between the trimmed V and J ends, which lost 4 bases and 0 bases, there was a span of 10 bases. CDR1 MDHEN and CDR2 SYDVKM come from the germline V gene. The CDR3 totals 15 residues. CDR3: CASSSPDSSYNEQFF. As DNA, the CDR3 is TGTGCCAGCAGTTCCCCGGACAGCTCCTACAATGAGCAGTTCTTC.

The gene calls are TRBV7-9 and TRBJ2-7; D is perhaps TRBD1 or TRBD2 (5 bases each). Trimming left V 1 base short and J 2 bases short, with 9 bases between. Germline CDR1 reads SEHNR; CDR2 reads FQNEAQ (reference sequence). This CDR3 spans 14 amino acids. CDR3 DNA sequence: TGTGCCAGCAGCTTAGGGGACCCTCCCTACGAGCAGTACTTC. Residues: CASSLGDPPYEQYF.

This clone was picked up a small number of times. The genes are TRBV5-1 and TRBJ2-7; unclear D gene. Germline CDR1 reads SGHRS; CDR2 reads YFSETQ. The CDR3 contains 13 residues. Trimming took 5 bases from V and 5 from J, leaving 14 bases between them. The chain's CDR3 is CASSLGPPDEQYF. In DNA form, the CDR3 reads TGCGCCAGCAGTCTCGGGCCTCCGGACGAGCAGTACTTC.

This chain joins TRBV27 and TRBJ2-7; 7 bases are a match to TRBD1. There are 16 residues in the CDR3. Germline loops: CDR1 MNHEY, CDR2 SMNVEV (reference sequence). The trim removed 6 bases at V and 3 bases at J, leaving 14 bases unmatched. The CDR3 loop is CASSRPTMTGRYEQYF. The DNA for the CDR3 is TGTGCCAGCAGCCGACCGACCATGACAGGGCGCTACGAGCAGTACTTC.

The CDR3 DNA follows: TGTGCCAGCAGCCCTTTAATTAGCACAGATACGCAGTATTTT. Its protein product is CASSPLISTDTQYF. The chain joins TRBV7-8 to TRBJ2-3; no definite D call. Germline assignment: CDR1 SGHVS and CDR2 FQNEAQ. The V end lost 5 bases, the J end lost 0 bases, and 9 bases lay between the germline ends. The CDR3 sequence is 14 residues long.

The V call is TRBV5-8, the J call TRBJ1-2, with no clear D. Germline CDR1 SGHTS, CDR2 YDEGEE. The V end was cut by 0 bases, the J end by 2 bases, with 8 bases between. The CDR3 loop spans 14 amino acids. The CDR3 sequence is CASSLVHPNYGYTF. CDR3 in DNA: TGTGCCAGCAGCTTGGTTCACCCGAACTATGGCTACACCTTC. Full variable domain (outside the CDR3, taken from reference TRBV5-8 and TRBJ1-2): EAGVTQSPTHLIKTRGQQATLRCSPISGHTSVYWYQQALGLGLQFLLWYDEGEERNRGNFPPRFSGRQFPNYSSELNVNALELEDSALYLCASSLVHPNYGYTFGSGTRLTVV.

The chain joins TRBV7-2 to TRBJ2-3; D is undetermined. Germline CDR1 reads SGHTA; CDR2 reads FQGNSA. Trimming removed 5 bases at V and 1 base at J, with 10 bases between. The length of the CDR3 is 14 residues. CDR3: CASSRNGGTDTQYF. CDR3 DNA sequence: TGTGCCAGCAGCCGGAATGGGGGCACAGATACGCAGTATTTT.

The chain joins TRBV7-8 to TRBJ2-5; perhaps TRBD1 as D (6 bases). This CDR3 is 13 amino acids long. Germline CDR1 SGHVS, CDR2 FQNEAQ. Trimming took off 7 bases at V and 1 base at J, with 10 bases between the two ends. The CDR3: CASIRDTQETQYF. DNA of the CDR3: TGTGCCAGCATCCGGGACACCCAAGAGACCCAGTACTTC.